The clone carrying this T cell receptor (beta chain) was seen at least ten times. This specimen comes from a study of T cells in Graves' hyperthyroidism and ophthalmopathy. Whole-study context: Peripheral blood was acquired at first diagnosis, ahead of any therapy whatsoever.

Amplification targeted TCR beta CDR3 regions from RNA transcripts. First-round RT-PCR of the TCR CDR3 relied on the HTBI primer set. TCRdb independently ran MiXCR on the multiplex PCR reads; one entry per CDR3 protein. The table shows approximately 350,000 distinct CDR3 sequences, with around 15% occurring only once. Germline-derived CDR1 and CDR2 are MDHEN and SYDVKM. The J segment lost 2 bases and the V segment lost 5 bases, leaving 9 bases of the junction unmatched. The CDR3 is 16 residues long. Input material: blood. J is TRBJ2-3 and V is TRBV28; TRBD2 agrees at 8 bases. The TCR originated in a woman aged 55-70 years with Graves' ophthalmopathy. The CDR3 nucleotides are TGTGCCAGCAGTCCGCCTTCAGCGGGAGTCACAGATACGCAGTATTTT. Amino acid sequence: CASSPPSAGVTDTQYF.